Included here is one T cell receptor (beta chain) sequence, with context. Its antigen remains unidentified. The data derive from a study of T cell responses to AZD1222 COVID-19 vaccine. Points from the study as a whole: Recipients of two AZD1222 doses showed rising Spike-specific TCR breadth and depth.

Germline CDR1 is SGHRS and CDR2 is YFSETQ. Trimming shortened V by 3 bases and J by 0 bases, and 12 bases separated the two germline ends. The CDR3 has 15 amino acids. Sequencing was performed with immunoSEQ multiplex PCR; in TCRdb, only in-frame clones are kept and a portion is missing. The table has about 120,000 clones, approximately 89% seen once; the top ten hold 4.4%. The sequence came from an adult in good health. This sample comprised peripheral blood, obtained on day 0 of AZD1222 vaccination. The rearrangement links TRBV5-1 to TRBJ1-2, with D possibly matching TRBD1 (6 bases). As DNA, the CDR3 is TGCGCCAGCAGCTGGGGGACATTAACTAACTATGGCTACACCTTC. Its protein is CASSWGTLTNYGYTF.